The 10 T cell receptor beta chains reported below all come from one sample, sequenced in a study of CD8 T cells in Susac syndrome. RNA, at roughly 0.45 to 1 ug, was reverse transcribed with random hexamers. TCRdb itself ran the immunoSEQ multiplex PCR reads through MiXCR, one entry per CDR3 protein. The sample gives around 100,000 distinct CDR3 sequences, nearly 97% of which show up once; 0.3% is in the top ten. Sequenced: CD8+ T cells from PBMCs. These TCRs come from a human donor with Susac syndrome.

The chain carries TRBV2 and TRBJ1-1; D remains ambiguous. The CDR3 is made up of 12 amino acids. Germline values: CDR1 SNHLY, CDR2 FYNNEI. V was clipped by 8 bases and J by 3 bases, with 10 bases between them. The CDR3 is CASLAGYTEAFF. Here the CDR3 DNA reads TGTGCCAGCCTCGCGGGATACACTGAAGCTTTCTTT. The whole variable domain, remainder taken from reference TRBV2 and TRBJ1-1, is EPEVTQTPSHQVTQMGQEVILRCVPISNHLYFYWYRQILGQKVEFLVSFYNNEISEKSEIFDDQFSVERPDGSNFTLKIRSTKLEDSAMYFCASLAGYTEAFFGQGTRLTVV.

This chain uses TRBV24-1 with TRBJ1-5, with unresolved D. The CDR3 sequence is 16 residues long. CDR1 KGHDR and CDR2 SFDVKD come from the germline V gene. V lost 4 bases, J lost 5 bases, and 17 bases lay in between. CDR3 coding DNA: TGTGCCACCAGTGAGGGAGGCAACCGATACCATCAGCCCCAGCATTTT. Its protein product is CATSEGGNRYHQPQHF.

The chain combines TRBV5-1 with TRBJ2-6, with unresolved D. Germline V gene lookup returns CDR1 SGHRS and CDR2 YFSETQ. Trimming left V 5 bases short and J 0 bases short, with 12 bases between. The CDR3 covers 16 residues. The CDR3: CASRVVGPSGANVLTF. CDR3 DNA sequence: TGCGCCAGCAGAGTTGTCGGGCCCTCTGGGGCCAACGTCCTGACTTTC.

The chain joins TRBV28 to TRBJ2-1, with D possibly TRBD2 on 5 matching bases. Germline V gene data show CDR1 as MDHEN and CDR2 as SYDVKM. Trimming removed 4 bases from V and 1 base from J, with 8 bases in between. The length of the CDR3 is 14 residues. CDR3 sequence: CASSSRGSYNEQFF. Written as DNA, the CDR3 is TGTGCCAGCAGTTCCCGGGGATCCTACAATGAGCAGTTCTTC.

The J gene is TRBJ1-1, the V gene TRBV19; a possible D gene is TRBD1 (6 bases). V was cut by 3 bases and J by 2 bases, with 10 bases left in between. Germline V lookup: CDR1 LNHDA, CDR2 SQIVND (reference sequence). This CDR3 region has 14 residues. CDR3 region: CASSIGQLNTEAFF. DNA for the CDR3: TGTGCCAGTAGTATTGGACAGCTTAACACTGAAGCTTTCTTT.

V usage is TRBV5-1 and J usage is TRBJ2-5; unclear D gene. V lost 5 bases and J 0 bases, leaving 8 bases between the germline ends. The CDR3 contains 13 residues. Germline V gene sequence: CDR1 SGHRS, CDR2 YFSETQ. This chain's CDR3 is CASSTSNQETQYF. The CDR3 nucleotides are TGCGCCAGCAGTACAAGCAACCAAGAGACCCAGTACTTC.

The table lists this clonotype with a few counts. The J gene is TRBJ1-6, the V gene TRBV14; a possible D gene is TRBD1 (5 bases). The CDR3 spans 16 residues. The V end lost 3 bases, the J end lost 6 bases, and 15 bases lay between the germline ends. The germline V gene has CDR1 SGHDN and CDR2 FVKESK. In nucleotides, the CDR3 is TGTGCCAGCAGCCAGTATGGGGGAGGAAGTAATTCACCCCTCCACTTT. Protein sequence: CASSQYGGGSNSPLHF.

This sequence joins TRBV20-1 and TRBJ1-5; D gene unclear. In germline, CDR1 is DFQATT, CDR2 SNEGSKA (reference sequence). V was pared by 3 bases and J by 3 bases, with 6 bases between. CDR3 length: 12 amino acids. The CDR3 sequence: CSARWHNQPQHF. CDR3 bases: TGCAGTGCTAGGTGGCACAATCAGCCCCAGCATTTT.

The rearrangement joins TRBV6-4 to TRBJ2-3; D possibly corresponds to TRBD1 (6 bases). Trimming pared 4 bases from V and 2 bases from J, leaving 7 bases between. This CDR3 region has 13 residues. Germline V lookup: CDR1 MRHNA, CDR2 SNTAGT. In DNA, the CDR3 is TGTGCCAGCAGTGGGACAGACACAGATACGCAGTATTTT. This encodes CASSGTDTDTQYF.

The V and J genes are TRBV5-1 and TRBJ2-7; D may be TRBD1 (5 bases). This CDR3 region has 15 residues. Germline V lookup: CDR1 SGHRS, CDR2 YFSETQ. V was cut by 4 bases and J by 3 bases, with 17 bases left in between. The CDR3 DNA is TGCGCCAGCAGCGAATGGGGCGCCTCCTTCTACGAGCAGTACTTC. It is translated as CASSEWGASFYEQYF.